These 25 T cell receptor beta chains originate from one sample sequenced in a study of persistence of HIV-infected CD4 T cells. Overlapping HIV-1 Gag 15-mer peptides at approximately 1 ug per peptide per mL were used. Sorted nonresponding memory CD4+ T cells were CD40L-negative, CD69-negative, CD45RO-high. Sequencing used immunoSEQ version 4 in survey mode. Produced via immunoSEQ multiplex PCR; TCRdb's table is partial and in-frame only. The data contain about 40,000 clones, 75% to 85% of them singletons. Their recognized antigens are unknown. The starting material was CD4+ T cells sorted from PBMCs after approximately 19-hour stimulation, obtained from a patient who received antiretroviral therapy. These receptors all stem from an adult man with HIV who was CMV-seropositive.

V is TRBV6-5 and J is TRBJ2-7, with D maybe TRBD2 (5 bases). Trimming took 6 bases from V and 4 from J, leaving 10 bases between them. There are 12 residues in the CDR3. Per germline, CDR1 MNHEY and CDR2 SVGAGI. This chain's CDR3 is CASREDLYEQYF. CDR3 DNA: TGTGCCAGCAGGGAGGACCTGTACGAGCAGTACTTC.

CDR3: CASSSGSAAINEQFF. Here the CDR3 DNA reads TGTGCCAGCAGTTCCGGGTCCGCGGCCATCAATGAGCAGTTCTTC. J is TRBJ2-1 and V is TRBV6-5; no reliable D call. The CDR3 is made up of 15 amino acids. Germline CDR1 MNHEY, CDR2 SVGAGI. V lost 4 bases and J 6 bases, leaving 16 bases between the germline ends.

This clone was seen a handful of times. This chain links TRBV20-1 with TRBJ1-1; a possible D gene is TRBD1 (6 bases). Germline CDR1 is DFQATT and CDR2 is SNEGSKA (reference sequence). The V end was cut by 6 bases, the J end by 7 bases, with 9 bases between. The CDR3 is 10 amino acids. Here the CDR3 DNA reads TGCAGTGCGCGGACAGTTGAAGCTTTCTTT. Protein product: CSARTVEAFF.

CDR3 nucleotides: TGTGCCAGCAGTTTGGCGACAGGGGGCTTTGCCGGGGAGCTGTTTTTT. This gives the protein CASSLATGGFAGELFF. The genes are TRBV6-5 and TRBJ2-2, with 10 nucleotides matching TRBD1. Losses at the gene ends were 4 bases for V and 6 bases for J; bases not matched to a gene: 8. The germline V gene encodes CDR1 MNHEY and CDR2 SVGAGI. The CDR3 sequence is 16 residues long.

The V and J genes are TRBV18 and TRBJ2-7; no firm D call. With 0 bases removed from V and 4 bases from J, the gap between germline ends came to 13 bases. CDR3 length equals 15 residues. Germline loops: CDR1 KGHSH, CDR2 LQKENI. The CDR3 is CASSPPSSGRYEQYF. The CDR3 bases are TGTGCCAGCTCACCACCGTCCTCCGGGCGGTACGAGCAGTACTTC.

The chain carries TRBV19 and TRBJ2-6; D is ambiguous. Per the germline V gene, CDR1 is LNHDA and CDR2 is SQIVND (reference sequence). The CDR3 is made up of 18 amino acids. Trimming took off 2 bases at V and 0 bases at J, with 14 bases between the two ends. The CDR3 DNA is TGTGCCAGTAGTATAAAGCCAATCGCCGACTCTGGGGCCAACGTCCTGACTTTC. It is translated as CASSIKPIADSGANVLTF. Supplemented by reference TRBV19 and TRBJ2-6, the full variable domain reads DGGITQSPKYLFRKEGQNVTLSCEQNLNHDAMYWYRQDPGQGLRLIYYSQIVNDFQKGDIAEGYSVSREKKESFPLTVTSAQKNPTAFYLCASSIKPIADSGANVLTFGAGSRLTVL.

The chain recombines TRBV5-1 with TRBJ2-7; 7 nucleotides line up with TRBD2. Germline lookup yields CDR1 SGHRS and CDR2 YFSETQ. This CDR3 is built from 14 residues. Unmatched junction bases numbered 7, after V lost 0 bases and J lost 7 bases. CDR3 residues: CASSLVAGVGEQYF. The CDR3 nucleotides read TGCGCCAGCAGCTTGGTGGCGGGAGTAGGGGAGCAGTACTTC. The whole variable domain, filled in from reference TRBV5-1 and TRBJ2-7, reads KAGVTQTPRYLIKTRGQQVTLSCSPISGHRSVSWYQQTPGQGLQFLFEYFSETQRNKGNFPGRFSGRQFSNSRSEMNVSTLELGDSALYLCASSLVAGVGEQYFGPGTRLTVT.

CDR3 DNA sequence: TGCGCCAGCAGCCAAGGGGGACCAGGAAAGTACTATGGCTACACCTTC. Protein sequence: CASSQGGPGKYYGYTF. The rearrangement uses TRBV4-1 and TRBJ1-2, with D tentatively TRBD1 (5 bases). V was cut by 1 base and J by 3 bases, with 15 bases left in between. The CDR3 contains 16 residues. CDR1 and CDR2 from the germline V gene are MGHRA and YSYEKL.

The chain combines TRBV3-1 (or the pseudogene TRBV3-2) with TRBJ1-3; a weak D match, TRBD1 (5 bases). The CDR3 totals 17 residues. The ends were cut back, 4 bases at V and 2 bases at J, with 18 bases in the middle. From germline, CDR1 is LGHDT and CDR2 YNNKEL (reference sequence). CDR3 DNA: TGTGCCAGCAGCCTTCTCGGGACCCAAGGGACTGGAAACACCATATATTTT. Residues: CASSLLGTQGTGNTIYF.

CDR3 sequence reads: CASSLQAISTDTQYF. Here the CDR3 DNA reads TGTGCCAGCAGCTTACAAGCAATTAGCACAGATACGCAGTATTTT. The V gene is TRBV7-3, the J gene TRBJ2-3; unclear D gene. Germline-derived CDR1 and CDR2 are SGHTA and FQGTGA. CDR3 length: 15 residues. V was pared by 2 bases and J by 0 bases, with 9 bases between.

V and J are TRBV6-5 and TRBJ2-7; perhaps TRBD2 as D (5 bases). Per germline, CDR1 MNHEY and CDR2 SVGAGI. CDR3 length: 14 residues. Trimming cost V 7 bases and J 4 bases, with 17 bases left between them. The CDR3 region has the DNA TGTGCCAGCACCCCCCGGGGTCCCCTTTACGAGCAGTACTTC. Its translation: CASTPRGPLYEQYF.

This clone was picked up a small number of times. The chain uses TRBV7-9 and TRBJ2-1; D uncertain. The CDR3 has 13 amino acids. Germline lookup yields CDR1 SEHNR and CDR2 FQNEAQ (reference sequence). Trimming left V 1 base short and J 2 bases short, with 3 bases between. CDR3 bases: TGTGCCAGCAGCTTAGGAACCTACAATGAGCAGTTCTTC. Its protein product is CASSLGTYNEQFF.

V usage is TRBV5-1 and J usage is TRBJ1-2; D perhaps matches TRBD1 (5 bases). This CDR3 spans 12 amino acids. V was pared by 5 bases and J by 4 bases, with 9 bases between. Germline V gives CDR1 SGHRS, CDR2 YFSETQ. The CDR3 here is CASRPDSYGYTF. CDR3 in DNA: TGCGCCAGCAGACCCGACAGCTATGGCTACACCTTC. The full variable domain, in which reference TRBV5-1 and TRBJ1-2 provide the parts outside the CDR3, is KAGVTQTPRYLIKTRGQQVTLSCSPISGHRSVSWYQQTPGQGLQFLFEYFSETQRNKGNFPGRFSGRQFSNSRSEMNVSTLELGDSALYLCASRPDSYGYTFGSGTRLTVV.

V and J are TRBV5-1 and TRBJ1-2, with unresolved D. The CDR3 totals 16 residues. V lost 1 base and J lost 1, with 14 bases in between. Per the germline V gene, CDR1 is SGHRS and CDR2 is YFSETQ. Written as DNA, the CDR3 is TGCGCCAGCAGCTTGCTCGAATGGCCGATTAACTATGGCTACACCTTC. Protein product: CASSLLEWPINYGYTF.

This clone has only a few counts. The chain has TRBV5-1 and TRBJ2-2; TRBD1 aligns across 8 bases. Germline V CDR1 and CDR2: SGHRS, YFSETQ. The CDR3 spans 16 residues. V shed 3 bases, J shed 4 bases, and the junction held 8 bases outside the gene matches. CDR3: CASSSNRDRTTGELFF. In DNA form, the CDR3 reads TGCGCCAGCAGCTCAAACCGGGACAGGACCACCGGGGAGCTGTTTTTT.

The rearrangement joins TRBV7-9 to TRBJ2-2; 9 nucleotides match TRBD1. The CDR3 has 14 amino acids. CDR1 and CDR2 (germline): SEHNR, FQNEAQ (reference sequence). V gave up 3 bases and J gave up 5 bases; unmatched junction bases: 1. CDR3 sequence reads: CASSFGTGTGELFF. The CDR3 nucleotides are TGTGCCAGCAGCTTCGGGACAGGGACCGGGGAGCTGTTTTTT. The variable domain in full, completed from reference TRBV7-9 and TRBJ2-2, reads DTGVSQNPRHKITKRGQNVTFRCDPISEHNRLYWYRQTLGQGPEFLTYFQNEAQLEKSRLLSDRFSAERPKGSFSTLEIQRTEQGDSAMYLCASSFGTGTGELFFGEGSRLTVL.

This chain uses TRBV5-1 with TRBJ1-4; the match to TRBD1 covers 7 bases. Germline values: CDR1 SGHRS, CDR2 YFSETQ. CDR3 size: 18 residues. J was trimmed by 1 base and V by 0 bases; bases with no gene match: 9. CDR3 region: CASSLGQGGSRTNEKLFF. In nucleotides, the CDR3 is TGCGCCAGCAGCTTGGGTCAGGGGGGCAGTCGAACTAATGAAAAACTGTTTTTT. Complete variable domain (other parts from reference TRBV5-1 and TRBJ1-4): KAGVTQTPRYLIKTRGQQVTLSCSPISGHRSVSWYQQTPGQGLQFLFEYFSETQRNKGNFPGRFSGRQFSNSRSEMNVSTLELGDSALYLCASSLGQGGSRTNEKLFFGSGTQLSVL.

This chain joins TRBV10-3 and TRBJ1-2, with 11 bases that match TRBD1. Germline lookup yields CDR1 ENHRY and CDR2 SYGVKD. Trimming cost V 4 bases and J 4 bases; bases outside gene matches: 2. The CDR3 spans 14 residues. CDR3 bases: TGTGCCATCAGTGGGACAGGGGGCGGCTATGGCTACACCTTC. Translated: CAISGTGGGYGYTF.

The CDR3 is CASSTQWPDTQYF. CDR3 bases: TGTGCCAGCAGTACCCAGTGGCCAGATACGCAGTATTTT. The chain has TRBV6-5 and TRBJ2-3; D is undetermined. The germline V gene encodes CDR1 MNHEY and CDR2 SVGAGI. The CDR3 is 13 amino acids. V lost 5 bases and J lost 4, with 10 bases in between.

The chain links TRBV6-1 to TRBJ1-1; 10 bases map to TRBD1. CDR1 MNHNS and CDR2 SASEGT come from the germline V gene. Trimming at V came to 4 bases and at J to 2 bases, leaving 7 bases not matched to a gene. The length of the CDR3 is 16 residues. Here the CDR3 reads CASSVGRTGGNTEAFF. The CDR3 nucleotides read TGTGCCAGCAGTGTTGGTCGGACAGGGGGTAACACTGAAGCTTTCTTT.

V and J are TRBV19 and TRBJ2-2, with TRBD1 matching over 7 bases. The V segment lost 9 bases and the J segment 0 bases; nucleotides outside the gene matches: 7. CDR3 size: 15 residues. Germline CDR1 is LNHDA and CDR2 is SQIVND (reference sequence). For the CDR3, the DNA is TGTGCCAGCGGGACAGCCCGCACGAACACCGGGGAGCTGTTTTTT. Amino acid sequence: CASGTARTNTGELFF. Full variable domain (rest looked up from reference TRBV19 and TRBJ2-2): DGGITQSPKYLFRKEGQNVTLSCEQNLNHDAMYWYRQDPGQGLRLIYYSQIVNDFQKGDIAEGYSVSREKKESFPLTVTSAQKNPTAFYLCASGTARTNTGELFFGEGSRLTVL.

J is TRBJ1-3 and V is TRBV6-4; D possibly corresponds to TRBD1 (6 bases). V lost 2 bases, J lost 0 bases, and 11 bases lay in between. Germline V gene lookup returns CDR1 MRHNA and CDR2 SNTAGT. This CDR3 has 16 amino acids. The CDR3 DNA reads as TGTGCCAGCAGTGACGGGACATTTTTCTCTGGAAACACCATATATTTT. It yields the protein CASSDGTFFSGNTIYF.

The chain uses TRBV25-1 and TRBJ2-3; TRBD1 matches 8 bases. Germline lookup yields CDR1 MGHDK and CDR2 SYGVNS. V was clipped by 6 bases and J by 5 bases; unmatched bases: 10. The CDR3 contains 15 residues. This CDR3 reads CASRDTTGVIDTQYF. Written as DNA, the CDR3 is TGTGCCAGCAGGGACACGACAGGGGTTATAGATACGCAGTATTTT.

The CDR3 reads CASSPQHEVGSPLHF. CDR3 DNA sequence: TGTGCCAGCAGTCCCCAACATGAAGTGGGGTCACCCCTCCACTTT. The gene calls are TRBV6-5 and TRBJ1-6; D remains ambiguous. V was cut by 5 bases and J by 10 bases, with 18 bases left in between. Germline CDR1 reads MNHEY; CDR2 reads SVGAGI. The length of the CDR3 is 15 residues.

This chain joins TRBV27 and TRBJ1-1; D unresolved. V shed 2 bases and J shed 11 bases, with 18 bases lying between them. The germline CDR1 and CDR2 sequences are MNHEY and SMNVEV (reference sequence). CDR3 size: 14 residues. CDR3 coding DNA: TGTGCCAGCAGTTTAAACATGGACCCAAGCGGGGCTTTCTTT. Its protein product is CASSLNMDPSGAFF.